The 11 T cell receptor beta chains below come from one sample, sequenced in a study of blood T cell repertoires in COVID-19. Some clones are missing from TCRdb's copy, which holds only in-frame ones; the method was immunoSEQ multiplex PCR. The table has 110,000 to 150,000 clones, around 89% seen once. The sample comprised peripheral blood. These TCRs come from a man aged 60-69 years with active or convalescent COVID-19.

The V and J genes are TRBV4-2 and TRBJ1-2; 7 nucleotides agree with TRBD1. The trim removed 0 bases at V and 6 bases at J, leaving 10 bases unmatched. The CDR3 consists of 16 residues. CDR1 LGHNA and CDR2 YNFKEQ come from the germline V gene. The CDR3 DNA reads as TGTGCCAGCAGCCAAGAAGCCTTTCAGACAGGGAATGGCTACACCTTC. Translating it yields CASSQEAFQTGNGYTF.

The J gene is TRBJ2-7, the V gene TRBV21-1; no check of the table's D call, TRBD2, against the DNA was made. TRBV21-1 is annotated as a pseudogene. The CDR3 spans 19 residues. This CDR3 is CASSKVRWPTSGTAHEQYF. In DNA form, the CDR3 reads TGTGCCAGCAGCAAAGTAAGGTGGCCCACTAGCGGGACAGCCCACGAGCAGTACTTC.

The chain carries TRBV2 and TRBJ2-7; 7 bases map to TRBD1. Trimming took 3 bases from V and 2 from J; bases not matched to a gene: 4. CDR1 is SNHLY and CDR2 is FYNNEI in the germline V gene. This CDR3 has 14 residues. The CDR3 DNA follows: TGTGCCAGCAGTGACAGGGGGATACCCTACGAGCAGTACTTC. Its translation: CASSDRGIPYEQYF.

CDR3 nucleotides: TGTGCCAGCTCACCCAGGGGTGGCGGAAACACCATATATTTT. Its protein is CASSPRGGGNTIYF. The chain has TRBV18 and TRBJ1-3; possibly TRBD1 for D (6 bases). The germline V gene encodes CDR1 KGHSH and CDR2 LQKENI. The V and J ends lost 3 bases and 4 bases respectively, with 10 bases between them. The CDR3 spans 14 residues.

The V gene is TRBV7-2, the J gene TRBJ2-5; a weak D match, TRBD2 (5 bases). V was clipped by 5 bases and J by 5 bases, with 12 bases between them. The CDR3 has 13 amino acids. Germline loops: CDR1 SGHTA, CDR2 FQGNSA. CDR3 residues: CASSRGSVETQYF. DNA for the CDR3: TGTGCCAGCAGCCGAGGGTCGGTGGAGACCCAGTACTTC.

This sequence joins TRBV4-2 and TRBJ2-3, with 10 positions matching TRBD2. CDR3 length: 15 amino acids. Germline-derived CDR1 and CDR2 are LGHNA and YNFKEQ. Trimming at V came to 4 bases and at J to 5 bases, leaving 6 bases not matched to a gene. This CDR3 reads CASSLASGGVDTQYF. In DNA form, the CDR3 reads TGTGCCAGCAGCCTGGCTAGCGGGGGTGTAGATACGCAGTATTTT.

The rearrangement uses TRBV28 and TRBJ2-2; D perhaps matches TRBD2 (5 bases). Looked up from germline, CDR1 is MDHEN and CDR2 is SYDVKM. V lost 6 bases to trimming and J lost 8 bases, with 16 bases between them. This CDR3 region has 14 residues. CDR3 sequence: CASRSGITRGELFF. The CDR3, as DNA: TGTGCCAGCAGGTCCGGGATTACGCGGGGGGAGCTGTTTTTT. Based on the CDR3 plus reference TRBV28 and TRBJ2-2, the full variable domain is DVKVTQSSRYLVKRTGEKVFLECVQDMDHENMFWYRQDPGLGLRLIYFSYDVKMKEKGDIPEGYSVSREKKERFSLILESASTNQTSMYLCASRSGITRGELFFGEGSRLTVL.

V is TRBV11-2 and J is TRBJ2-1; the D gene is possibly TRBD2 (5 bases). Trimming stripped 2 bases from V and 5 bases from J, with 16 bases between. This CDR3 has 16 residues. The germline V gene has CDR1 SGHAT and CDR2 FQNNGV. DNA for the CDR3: TGTGCCAGCAGCTTAAGGCGCGGACTGGCAAACAATGAGCAGTTCTTC. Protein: CASSLRRGLANNEQFF. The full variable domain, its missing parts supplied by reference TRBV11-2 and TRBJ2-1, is EAGVAQSPRYKIIEKRQSVAFWCNPISGHATLYWYQQILGQGPKLLIQFQNNGVVDDSQLPKDRFSAERLKGVDSTLKIQPAKLEDSAVYLCASSLRRGLANNEQFFGPGTRLTVL.

The CDR3 loop is CASSSVQRATYNSPLHF. CDR3 in DNA: TGTGCCAGCAGCTCCGTGCAGAGGGCTACCTATAATTCACCCCTCCACTTT. The chain couples TRBV5-8 to TRBJ1-6, with D unresolved. This CDR3 is built from 17 residues. V was shortened by 3 bases and J by 2 bases, with 15 bases between the two germline ends. The V gene's germline CDR1 is SGHTS and CDR2 YDEGEE.

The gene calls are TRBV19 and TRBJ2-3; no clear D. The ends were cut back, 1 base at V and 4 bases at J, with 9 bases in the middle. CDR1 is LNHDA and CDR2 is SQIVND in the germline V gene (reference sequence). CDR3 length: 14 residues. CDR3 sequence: CASSIGDTSDTQYF. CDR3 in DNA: TGTGCCAGTAGTATAGGAGACACCTCAGATACGCAGTATTTT.

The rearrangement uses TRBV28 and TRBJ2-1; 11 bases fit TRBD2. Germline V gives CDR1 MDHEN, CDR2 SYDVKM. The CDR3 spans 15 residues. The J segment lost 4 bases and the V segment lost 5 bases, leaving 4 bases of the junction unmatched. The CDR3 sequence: CASSVAGGPYNEQFF. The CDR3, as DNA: TGTGCCAGCAGTGTAGCGGGAGGGCCGTACAATGAGCAGTTCTTC.